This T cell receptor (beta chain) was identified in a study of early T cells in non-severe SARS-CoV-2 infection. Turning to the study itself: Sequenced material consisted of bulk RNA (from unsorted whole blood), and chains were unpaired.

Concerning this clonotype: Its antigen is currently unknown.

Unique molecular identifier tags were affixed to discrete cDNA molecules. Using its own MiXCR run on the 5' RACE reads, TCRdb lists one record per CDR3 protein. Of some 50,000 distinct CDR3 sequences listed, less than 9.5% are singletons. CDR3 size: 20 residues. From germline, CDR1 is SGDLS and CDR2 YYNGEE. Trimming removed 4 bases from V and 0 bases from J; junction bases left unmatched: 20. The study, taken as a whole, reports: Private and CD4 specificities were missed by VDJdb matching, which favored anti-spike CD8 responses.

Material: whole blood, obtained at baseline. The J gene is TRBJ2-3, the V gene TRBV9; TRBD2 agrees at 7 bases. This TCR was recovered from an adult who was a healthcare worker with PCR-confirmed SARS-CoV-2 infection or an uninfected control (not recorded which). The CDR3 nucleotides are TGTGCCAGCAGCCCGGGCGGACTAGTTGGGTTTGTTACTAGCACAGATACGCAGTATTTT. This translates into CASSPGGLVGFVTSTDTQYF.